The 8 T cell receptor beta chains reported below all come from one sample, sequenced in a study of cytomegalovirus exposure and HLA in healthy donors. Generated by immunoSEQ multiplex PCR, the TCRdb table keeps only in-frame clones and is missing some. The sample lists 100,000 to 120,000 clones; over 85% were seen once. Material: PBMCs. These receptors all come from a woman between 18 and 29 years old in good health and CMV-seronegative.

This chain joins TRBV7-3 and TRBJ2-5, with D perhaps TRBD2 (5 bases). The ends were cut back, 5 bases at V and 2 bases at J, with 9 bases in the middle. Germline V CDR1 and CDR2: SGHTA, FQGTGA. The CDR3 consists of 13 residues. CDR3 sequence: CASSQGRQETQYF. The CDR3, as DNA: TGTGCCAGCAGCCAAGGGAGACAAGAGACCCAGTACTTC. Complete variable domain (other parts from reference TRBV7-3 and TRBJ2-5): GAGVSQTPSNKVTEKGKYVELRCDPISGHTALYWYRQSLGQGPEFLIYFQGTGAADDSGLPNDRFFAVRPEGSVSTLKIQRTERGDSAVYLCASSQGRQETQYFGPGTRLLVL.

This clone turned up a few times. The CDR3 DNA is TGTGCCAGCACCCAAAGGACAGATAAGGCTTTCTTT. Translated, it gives CASTQRTDKAFF. The chain combines TRBV7-2 with TRBJ1-1; TRBD1 might be the D (6 bases). This CDR3 has 12 amino acids. Trimming removed 7 bases at V and 11 bases at J, with 17 bases between. The V gene's germline CDR1 is SGHTA and CDR2 FQGNSA.

This chain uses TRBV7-2 with TRBJ2-7, with D tentatively TRBD2 (6 bases). The CDR3 spans 13 residues. V was cut by 5 bases and J by 7 bases, with 15 bases left in between. Germline-derived CDR1 and CDR2 are SGHTA and FQGNSA. The DNA of the CDR3 is TGTGCCAGCAGCCGCGCCGGGACTTGGGAGCAGTACTTC. Its translation is CASSRAGTWEQYF.

The J gene is TRBJ2-1, the V gene TRBV5-6; D gene unclear. The germline CDR1 and CDR2 sequences are SGHDT and YYEEEE. CDR3 size: 12 residues. V was trimmed by 0 bases and J by 8 bases, leaving 6 bases between them. CDR3 loop: CASSLGQYEQFF. In DNA, the CDR3 is TGTGCCAGCAGCTTGGGGCAGTATGAGCAGTTCTTC.

The chain couples TRBV9 to TRBJ2-6; a weak D match, TRBD1 (5 bases). CDR1 and CDR2 (germline): SGDLS, YYNGEE. The CDR3 has 16 residues. The V end was cut by 4 bases, the J end by 3 bases, with 14 bases between. CDR3 sequence reads: CASSPRARDGANVLTF. DNA of the CDR3: TGTGCCAGCAGCCCCCGCGCCAGGGATGGGGCCAACGTCCTGACTTTC.

This clone was observed a few times. The J gene is TRBJ2-7, the V gene TRBV13, with 8 nucleotides matching TRBD2. The CDR3 is 15 residues long. The germline V gene has CDR1 PRHDT and CDR2 FYEKMQ (reference sequence). Unmatched junction bases numbered 5, after V lost 2 bases and J lost 2 bases. CDR3 sequence: CASSLRREVTYEQYF. The CDR3 nucleotides are TGTGCCAGCAGCTTAAGGCGGGAGGTAACCTACGAGCAGTACTTC.

The rearrangement links TRBV5-1 to TRBJ1-4; D gene ambiguous. Per the germline V gene, CDR1 is SGHRS and CDR2 is YFSETQ. The CDR3 has 15 residues. Trimming pared 3 bases from V and 4 bases from J, leaving 13 bases between. The CDR3 loop is CASSSGQAGNEKLFF. CDR3 bases: TGCGCCAGCAGCTCCGGGCAGGCGGGTAATGAAAAACTGTTTTTT.

CDR3: CATSRGTAGGYEQYF. The CDR3 DNA is TGTGCCACCAGCAGAGGGACCGCCGGGGGTTACGAGCAGTACTTC. The V and J genes are TRBV15 and TRBJ2-7; possibly TRBD2 for D (6 bases). The CDR3 runs to 15 residues. V was trimmed by 1 base and J by 4 bases, leaving 14 bases between them. Germline values: CDR1 LNHNV, CDR2 YYDKDF (reference sequence).